This TCR beta chain emerged from a study of beta chain features in type 1 diabetes. General observations from the study: TCRB CDR3s were moderately but significantly shorter in Type 1 diabetes patients in all four CD4+ subsets. Shorter templates may be favored by PCR, equally so in patients and controls.

The isolated RNA, all of it, was reverse transcribed, so expressed TCRB transcripts were what got sequenced. Method: immunoSEQ multiplex PCR; TCRdb's copy keeps in-frame clones and lacks some. The sample carries approximately 260,000 clones, roughly 20% recorded once. With V trimmed by 0 bases and J by 7 bases, 7 bases remained unmatched. Germline CDR1 reads SGHNT; CDR2 reads YYREEE (reference sequence). The CDR3 consists of 17 residues. It was via CD45RO/CCR7/CD25/CD127/CD95/CD27 that CD4+ naive, central memory, regulatory and stem cell-like memory cells were sorted. A word on this clone: Its target is unknown.

Input material: naive CD4+ T cells from blood. The V and J genes are TRBV5-4 and TRBJ1-6; 10 bases map to TRBD1. This sequence was found in a woman aged 40 to 50 with type 1 diabetes. CDR3 in amino acids: CASSLAWGQGLNSPLHF. CDR3 coding DNA: TGTGCCAGCAGCTTGGCGTGGGGACAGGGGCTAAATTCACCCCTCCACTTT.